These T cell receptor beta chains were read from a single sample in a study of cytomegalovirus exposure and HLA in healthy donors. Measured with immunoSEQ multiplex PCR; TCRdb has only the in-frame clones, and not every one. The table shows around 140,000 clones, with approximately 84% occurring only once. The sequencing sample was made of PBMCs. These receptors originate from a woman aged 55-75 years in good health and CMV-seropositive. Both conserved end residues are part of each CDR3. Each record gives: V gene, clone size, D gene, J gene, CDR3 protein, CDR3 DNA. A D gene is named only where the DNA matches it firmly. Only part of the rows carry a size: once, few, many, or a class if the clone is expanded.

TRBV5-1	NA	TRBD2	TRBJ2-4	CASSLRPGTSSGAKNIQYF	TGCGCCAGCAGCTTGCGTCCCGGGACTAGCTCAGGTGCCAAAAACATTCAGTACTTC
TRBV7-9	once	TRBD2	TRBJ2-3	CASRAGGPEDTQYF	TGTGCCAGCAGGGCGGGAGGGCCGGAAGATACGCAGTATTTT
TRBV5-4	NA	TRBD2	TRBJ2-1	CASSLEAGVYNEQFF	TGTGCCAGCAGCTTGGAGGCGGGAGTCTACAATGAGCAGTTCTTC
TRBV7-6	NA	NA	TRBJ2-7	CASSSETGLYEQYF	TGTGCCAGCAGCTCAGAAACAGGCCTCTACGAGCAGTACTTC
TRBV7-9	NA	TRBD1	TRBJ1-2	CASSRDREGYTF	TGTGCCAGCAGCAGGGACAGGGAGGGCTACACCTTC
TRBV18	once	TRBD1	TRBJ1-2	CASSPDGTGTGYTF	TGTGCCAGCTCACCAGATGGGACAGGGACCGGCTACACCTTC
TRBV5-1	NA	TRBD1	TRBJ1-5	CASPGQDSDQPQHF	TGCGCCAGCCCGGGACAGGATTCCGATCAGCCCCAGCATTTT
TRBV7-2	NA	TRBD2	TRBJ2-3	CASSFIPGGGTDTQYF	TGTGCCAGCAGCTTCATTCCGGGAGGGGGCACAGATACGCAGTATTTT
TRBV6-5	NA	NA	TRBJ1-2	CASSYSNGVLGGYTF	TGTGCCAGCAGTTACTCGAACGGGGTTTTAGGAGGCTACACCTTC
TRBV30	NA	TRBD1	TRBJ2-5	CAEDRGEETQYF	TGTGCCGAAGACAGGGGCGAGGAGACCCAGTACTTC
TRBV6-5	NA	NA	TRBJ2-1	CASSGVSPTNEQFF	TGTGCCAGCAGCGGGGTTTCTCCAACAAATGAGCAGTTCTTC
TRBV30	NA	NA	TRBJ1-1	CAWSRQWNTEAFF	TGTGCCTGGAGTCGACAGTGGAACACTGAAGCTTTCTTT
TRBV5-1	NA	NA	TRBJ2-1	CASSAGQSQQNEQFF	TGCGCCAGCAGCGCGGGACAGTCTCAACAGAATGAGCAGTTCTTC
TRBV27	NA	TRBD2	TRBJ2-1	CASSFRLAGVDYNEQFF	TGTGCCAGCAGTTTTCGACTAGCGGGAGTTGATTACAATGAGCAGTTCTTC
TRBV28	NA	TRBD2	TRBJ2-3	CASSQLAGASADTQYF	TGTGCCAGCAGTCAACTAGCGGGAGCCTCTGCAGATACGCAGTATTTT
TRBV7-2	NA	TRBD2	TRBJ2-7	CASSSGLAGGWQYF	TGTGCCAGCAGCTCCGGACTAGCGGGAGGATGGCAGTACTTC
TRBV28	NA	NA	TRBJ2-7	CASSFSRRDEQYF	TGTGCCAGCAGTTTTTCCCGGAGGGACGAGCAGTACTTC
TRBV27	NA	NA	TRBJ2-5	CASAPGIGRRETQYF	TGTGCCAGCGCTCCAGGGATTGGGAGGCGAGAGACCCAGTACTTC
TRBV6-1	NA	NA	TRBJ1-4	CASRNGDATNEKLFF	TGTGCCAGCAGGAACGGAGACGCAACTAATGAAAAACTGTTTTTT
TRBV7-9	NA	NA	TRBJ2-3	CASSLALRLRRTDTQYF	TGTGCCAGCAGCTTAGCTTTGAGACTAAGGCGCACAGATACGCAGTATTTT
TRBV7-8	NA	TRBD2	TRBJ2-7	CASSYRGTSDYEQYF	TGTGCCAGCAGCTATCGCGGGACTAGCGACTACGAGCAGTACTTC
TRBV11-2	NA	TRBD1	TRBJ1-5	CASSRTGAGNQPQHF	TGTGCCAGCAGCAGGACAGGGGCGGGCAATCAGCCCCAGCATTTT
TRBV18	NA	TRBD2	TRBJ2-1	CASSPSSGGLAGDNEQFF	TGTGCCAGCTCACCATCTTCAGGGGGCCTAGCGGGAGATAATGAGCAGTTCTTC
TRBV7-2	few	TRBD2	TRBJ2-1	CASSSGTSGSWQFF	TGTGCCAGCAGCTCCGGGACTAGCGGGAGCTGGCAGTTCTTC
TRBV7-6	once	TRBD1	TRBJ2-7	CASSPTVDRAEQYF	TGTGCCAGCAGCCCAACCGTCGACAGGGCCGAGCAGTACTTC
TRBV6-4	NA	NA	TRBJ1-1	CASSDFRGTEAFF	TGTGCCAGCAGTGACTTTAGGGGCACTGAAGCTTTCTTT
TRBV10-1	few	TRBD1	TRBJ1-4	CASSENVDIGYRGPRDWHEKLFF	TGCGCCAGCAGTGAAAATGTGGATATAGGGTACAGGGGACCTCGAGATTGGCATGAAAAACTGTTTTTT
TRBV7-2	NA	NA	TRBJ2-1	CASSSQRGAWDEQFF	TGTGCCAGCAGTTCACAGCGCGGGGCTTGGGATGAGCAGTTCTTC
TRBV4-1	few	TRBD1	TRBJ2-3	CASSLWTGTGEGTDTQYF	TGCGCCAGCAGCCTTTGGACTGGGACAGGGGAGGGCACAGATACGCAGTATTTT
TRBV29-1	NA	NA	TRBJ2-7	CSVVAVSEQYF	TGCAGCGTTGTAGCGGTAAGCGAGCAGTACTTC
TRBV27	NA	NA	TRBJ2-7	CASSLRGREQYF	TGTGCCAGCAGTCTGCGGGGGCGCGAGCAGTACTTC
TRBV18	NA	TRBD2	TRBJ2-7	CASSPSGSSYEQYF	TGTGCCAGCTCACCTAGCGGGAGCAGCTACGAGCAGTACTTC
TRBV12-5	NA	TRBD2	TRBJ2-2	CASLGPGGTGELFF	TGTGCTAGTCTCGGGCCGGGGGGGACCGGGGAGCTGTTTTTT
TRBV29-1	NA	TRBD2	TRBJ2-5	CSVGHLAGVETQYF	TGCAGCGTTGGCCATTTGGCGGGAGTTGAGACCCAGTACTTC
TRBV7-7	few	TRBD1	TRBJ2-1	CASSPGQGYNEQFF	TGTGCTAGCAGCCCCGGACAGGGATACAATGAGCAGTTCTTC
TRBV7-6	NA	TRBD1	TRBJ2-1	CASSQGTGVGEQFF	TGTGCCAGCAGCCAAGGGACAGGGGTGGGTGAGCAGTTCTTC
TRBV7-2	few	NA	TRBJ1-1	CASSLTGTEAFF	TGTGCCAGCAGCCTAACAGGTACTGAAGCTTTCTTT
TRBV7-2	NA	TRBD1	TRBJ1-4	CASSSRQGADEKLFF	TGTGCCAGCAGCTCCAGACAGGGGGCGGATGAAAAACTGTTTTTT
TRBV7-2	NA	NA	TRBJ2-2	CASSFSGYGELFF	TGTGCCAGCAGCTTCAGCGGATACGGGGAGCTGTTTTTT
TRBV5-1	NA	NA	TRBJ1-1	CASSSIQGNTEAFF	TGCGCCAGCAGCTCGATACAGGGGAACACTGAAGCTTTCTTT
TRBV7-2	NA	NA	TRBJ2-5	CASSFGERETQYF	TGTGCCAGCAGCTTCGGAGAGAGGGAGACCCAGTACTTC
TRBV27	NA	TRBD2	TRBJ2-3	CASRLAGADTQYF	TGTGCCAGCAGGCTAGCGGGAGCAGATACGCAGTATTTT
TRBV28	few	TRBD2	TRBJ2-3	CASSISGRDTDTQYF	TGTGCCAGCAGCATAAGCGGGAGAGACACAGATACGCAGTATTTT
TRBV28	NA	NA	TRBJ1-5	CATRGGQPQHF	TGTGCAACAAGGGGAGGACAGCCCCAGCATTTT
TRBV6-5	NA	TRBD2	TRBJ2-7	CASSASGRGAYEQYF	TGTGCCAGCAGTGCCAGCGGGAGAGGGGCCTACGAGCAGTACTTC
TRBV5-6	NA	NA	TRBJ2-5	CASSPRGREIKYF	TGTGCCAGCAGCCCCCGTGGGCGAGAAATAAAGTACTTC
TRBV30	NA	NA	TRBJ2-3	CAWHGGSTDTQYF	TGTGCCTGGCATGGGGGCAGCACAGATACGCAGTATTTT
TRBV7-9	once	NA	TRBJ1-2	CASTFGTGRDYGYTF	TGTGCCAGCACCTTCGGGACCGGGAGGGACTATGGCTACACCTTC
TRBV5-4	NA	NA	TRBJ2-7	CASSLAGHHYEQYF	TGTGCCAGCAGCTTGGCGGGACACCACTACGAGCAGTACTTC
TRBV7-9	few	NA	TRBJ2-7	CASSQPAGRGSLYEQYF	TGTGCCAGCAGCCAACCCGCGGGGCGGGGCAGTCTCTACGAGCAGTACTTC
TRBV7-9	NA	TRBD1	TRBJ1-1	CASRSYRGERTEAFF	TGTGCCAGCAGGAGTTACAGGGGCGAGAGGACTGAAGCTTTCTTT
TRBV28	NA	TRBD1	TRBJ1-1	CASSFTGGAHTEAFF	TGTGCCAGCAGTTTCACAGGGGGCGCCCACACTGAAGCTTTCTTT
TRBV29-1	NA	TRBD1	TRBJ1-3	CSVITGASSGNTIYF	TGCAGCGTGATCACAGGGGCAAGCTCTGGAAACACCATATATTTT
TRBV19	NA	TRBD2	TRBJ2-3	CASSSGLASTDTQYF	TGTGCCAGTAGTTCCGGACTAGCTAGCACAGATACGCAGTATTTT
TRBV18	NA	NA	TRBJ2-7	CASSPEQGGYEQYF	TGTGCCAGCTCACCTGAACAGGGCGGCTACGAGCAGTACTTC